A selection of T cell receptor beta chains follows, all from one sample in a study of T-cell memory formation after mild COVID-19. TCRdb analysed the 5' RACE reads with MiXCR anew, one entry per CDR3 protein. The top ten hold around 21% of the sample, which has about 240,000 distinct CDR3 sequences, approximately 9% seen once. The specimen was PBMCs or a T cell subset sorted from them (not recorded which). These receptors were obtained from a man between 18 and 29 years old who had mild COVID-19 (a few samples of this study predate the infection). Cell type and time point are not known. The conserved cysteine and the conserved F or W are not part of the CDR3 here. A D gene is named only where the DNA matches it firmly. The size entry is marked missing in some rows and otherwise reads once, few, many or a size class.

D gene,V gene,clone size,CDR3 protein
-,TRBV7-2,few,GSSTLLTMGNIQY
TRBD1,TRBV2,few,ASRLGTENTEAF
TRBD2,TRBV15,-,ATSRDLSSGGQIQY
-,TRBV5-1,many,ASSLEMDTEAF
-,TRBV12-3/TRBV12-4,-,ASSSPGRQPQH
-,TRBV7-6,-,ASSLSVSGANVLT
TRBD1,TRBV6-5,-,ASSKRDRGYEQY
-,TRBV12-3/TRBV12-4,few,ASSLGWVNSPLH
TRBD1,TRBV7-9,many,ASSFPTGEHTGELF
-,TRBV10-3,-,AISGSSGANVLT
TRBD1,TRBV20-1,few,SAREWDRENTEAF
-,TRBV2,-,ASSLSDAVLF
-,TRBV2,-,ASRPGPQETQY
TRBD1,TRBV5-6,few,ASSKGGLDGYT
-,TRBV6-5,-,ASSYPRGGYT
-,TRBV18,-,ASSSGQGGNEQF
-,TRBV20-1,few,SARFVQAVGGYT